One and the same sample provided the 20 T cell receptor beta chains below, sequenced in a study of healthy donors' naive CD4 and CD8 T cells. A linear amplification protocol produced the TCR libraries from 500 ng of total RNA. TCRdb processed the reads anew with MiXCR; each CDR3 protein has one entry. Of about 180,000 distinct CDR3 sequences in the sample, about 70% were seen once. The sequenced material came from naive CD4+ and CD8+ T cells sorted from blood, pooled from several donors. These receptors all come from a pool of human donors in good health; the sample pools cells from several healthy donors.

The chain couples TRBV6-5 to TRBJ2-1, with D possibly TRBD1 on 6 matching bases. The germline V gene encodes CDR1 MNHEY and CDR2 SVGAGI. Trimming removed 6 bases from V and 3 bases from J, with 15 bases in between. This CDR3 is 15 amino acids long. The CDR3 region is CASRPPGAIYNEQFF. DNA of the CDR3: TGTGCCAGCAGACCACCAGGGGCTATCTACAATGAGCAGTTCTTC.

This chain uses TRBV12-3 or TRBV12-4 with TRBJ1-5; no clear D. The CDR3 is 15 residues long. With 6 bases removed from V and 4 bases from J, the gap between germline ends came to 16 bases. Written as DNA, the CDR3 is TGTGCCAGCAGCCCTCAATCCGCCTTTAATCAGCCCCAGCATTTT. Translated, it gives CASSPQSAFNQPQHF.

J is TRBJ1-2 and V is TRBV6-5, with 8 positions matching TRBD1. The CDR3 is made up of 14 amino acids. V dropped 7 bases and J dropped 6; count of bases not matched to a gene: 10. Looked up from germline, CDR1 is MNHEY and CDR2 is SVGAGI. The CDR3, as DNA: TGTGCCAGCAAGATGACAGGGGAATTTGATGGCTACACCTTC. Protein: CASKMTGEFDGYTF.

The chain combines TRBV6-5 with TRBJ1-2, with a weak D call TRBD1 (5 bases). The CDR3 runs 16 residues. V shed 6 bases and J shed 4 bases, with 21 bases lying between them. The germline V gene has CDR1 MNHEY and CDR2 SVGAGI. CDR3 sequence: CASSARRPGFGYGYTF. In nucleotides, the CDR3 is TGTGCCAGCAGCGCACGACGACCAGGGTTTGGCTATGGCTACACCTTC.

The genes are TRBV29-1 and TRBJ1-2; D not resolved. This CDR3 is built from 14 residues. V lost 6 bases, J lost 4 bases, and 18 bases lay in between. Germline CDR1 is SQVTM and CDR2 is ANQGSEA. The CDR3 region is CSVPTQGTVYGYTF. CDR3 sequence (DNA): TGCAGCGTACCAACTCAAGGCACGGTCTATGGCTACACCTTC.

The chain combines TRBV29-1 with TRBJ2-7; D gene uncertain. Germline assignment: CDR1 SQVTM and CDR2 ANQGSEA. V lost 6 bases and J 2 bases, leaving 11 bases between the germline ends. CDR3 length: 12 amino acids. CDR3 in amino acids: CSVTTRTYEQYF. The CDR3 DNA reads TGCAGCGTGACGACAAGAACCTACGAGCAGTACTTC.

In nucleotides, the CDR3 is TGCAGCGTTGATGGGACTAATTCCAATGAGCAGTTCTTC. Residues: CSVDGTNSNEQFF. The chain couples TRBV29-1 to TRBJ2-1; 7 bases line up with TRBD2. Germline loops: CDR1 SQVTM, CDR2 ANQGSEA. The CDR3 runs 13 residues. V gave up 3 bases and J gave up 6 bases; unmatched junction bases: 5.

CDR3 DNA sequence: TGTGCCAGCAGTGATTCCGCAGGGGCAAGAACTGAAGCTTTCTTT. Translated: CASSDSAGARTEAFF. The V call is TRBV6-4, the J call TRBJ1-1; the D gene is possibly TRBD1 (6 bases). Germline lookup yields CDR1 MRHNA and CDR2 SNTAGT. CDR3 length: 15 amino acids. V was pared by 3 bases and J by 5 bases, with 16 bases between.

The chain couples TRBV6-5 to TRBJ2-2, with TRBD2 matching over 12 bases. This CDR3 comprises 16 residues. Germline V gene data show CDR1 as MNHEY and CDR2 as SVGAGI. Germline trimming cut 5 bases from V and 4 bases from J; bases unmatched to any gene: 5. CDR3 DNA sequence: TGTGCCAGCAGTCAAGGACTAGCGGGAAGCACCGGGGAGCTGTTTTTT. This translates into CASSQGLAGSTGELFF.

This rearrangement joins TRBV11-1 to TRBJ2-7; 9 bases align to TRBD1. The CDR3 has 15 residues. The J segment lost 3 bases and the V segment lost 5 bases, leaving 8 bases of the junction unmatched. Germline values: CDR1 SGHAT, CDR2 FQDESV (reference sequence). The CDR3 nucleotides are TGTGCCAGCAGCAAGGGACAGGGAAAAATCTACGAGCAGTACTTC. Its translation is CASSKGQGKIYEQYF.

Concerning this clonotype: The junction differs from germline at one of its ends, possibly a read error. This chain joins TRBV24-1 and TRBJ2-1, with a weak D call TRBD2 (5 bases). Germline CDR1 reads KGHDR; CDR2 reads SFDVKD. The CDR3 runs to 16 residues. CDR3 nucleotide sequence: TGTGCCACCGGTGACCCCCAGCGGAGCTCCTACAATGAGCAGTTCTTC. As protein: CATGDPQRSSYNEQFF.

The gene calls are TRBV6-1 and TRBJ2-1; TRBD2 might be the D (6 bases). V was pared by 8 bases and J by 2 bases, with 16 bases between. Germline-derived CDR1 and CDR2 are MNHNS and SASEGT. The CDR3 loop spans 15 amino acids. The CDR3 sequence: CASAGRGGTYNEQFF. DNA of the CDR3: TGTGCCAGCGCGGGACGGGGAGGTACCTACAATGAGCAGTTCTTC.

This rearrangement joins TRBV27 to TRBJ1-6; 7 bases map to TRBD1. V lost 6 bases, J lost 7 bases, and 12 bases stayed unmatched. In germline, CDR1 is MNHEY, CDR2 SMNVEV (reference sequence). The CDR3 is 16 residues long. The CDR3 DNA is TGTGCCAGCAGCCCTACGACAGGGTCCCCAAATTCACCCCTCCACTTT. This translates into CASSPTTGSPNSPLHF.

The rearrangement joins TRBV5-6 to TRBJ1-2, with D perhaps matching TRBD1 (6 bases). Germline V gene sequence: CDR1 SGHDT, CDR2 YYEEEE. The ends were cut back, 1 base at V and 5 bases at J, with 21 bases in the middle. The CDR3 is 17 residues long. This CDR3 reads CASSLNWWGDTLYGYTF. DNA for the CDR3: TGTGCCAGCAGCTTGAATTGGTGGGGGGACACCCTTTATGGCTACACCTTC.

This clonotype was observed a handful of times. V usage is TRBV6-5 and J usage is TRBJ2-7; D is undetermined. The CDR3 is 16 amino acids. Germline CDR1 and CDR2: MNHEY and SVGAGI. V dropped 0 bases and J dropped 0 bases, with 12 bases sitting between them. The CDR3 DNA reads TGTGCCAGCAGTTACTCGCCGCGACCAAGCTCCTACGAGCAGTACTTC. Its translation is CASSYSPRPSSYEQYF.

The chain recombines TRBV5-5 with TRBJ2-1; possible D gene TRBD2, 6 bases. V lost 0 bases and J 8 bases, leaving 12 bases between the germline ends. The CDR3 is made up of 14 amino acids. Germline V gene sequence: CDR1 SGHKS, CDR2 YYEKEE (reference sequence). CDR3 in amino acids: CASSLEGSGDEQFF. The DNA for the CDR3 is TGTGCCAGCAGCTTGGAAGGTTCGGGAGATGAGCAGTTCTTC.

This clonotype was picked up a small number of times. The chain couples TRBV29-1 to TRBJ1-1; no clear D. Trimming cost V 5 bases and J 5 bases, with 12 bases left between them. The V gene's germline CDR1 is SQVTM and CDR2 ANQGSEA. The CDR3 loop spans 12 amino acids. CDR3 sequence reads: CSVKLMATEAFF. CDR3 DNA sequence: TGCAGCGTTAAACTGATGGCGACTGAAGCTTTCTTT.

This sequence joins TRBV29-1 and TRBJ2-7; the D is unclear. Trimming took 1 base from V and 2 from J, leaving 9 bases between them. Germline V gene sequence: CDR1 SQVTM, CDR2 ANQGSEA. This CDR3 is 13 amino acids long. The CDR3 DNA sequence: TGCAGCGTTGAAGTAGGCAGGACCTACGAGCAGTACTTC. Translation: CSVEVGRTYEQYF.

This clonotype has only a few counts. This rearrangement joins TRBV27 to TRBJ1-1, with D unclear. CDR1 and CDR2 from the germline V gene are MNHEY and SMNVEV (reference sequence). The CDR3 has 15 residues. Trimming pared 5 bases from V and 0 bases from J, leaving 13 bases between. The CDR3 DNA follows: TGTGCCAGCAGTGCCTCGCGGATACTGAACACTGAAGCTTTCTTT. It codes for CASSASRILNTEAFF.

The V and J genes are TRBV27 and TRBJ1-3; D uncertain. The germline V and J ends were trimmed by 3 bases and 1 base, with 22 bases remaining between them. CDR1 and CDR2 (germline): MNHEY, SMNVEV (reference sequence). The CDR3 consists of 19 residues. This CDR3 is CASSLSADGLKGSGNTIYF. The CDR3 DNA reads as TGTGCCAGCAGTTTGAGCGCGGATGGGCTGAAGGGATCTGGAAACACCATATATTTT.